The text below deals with one T cell receptor beta chain. The count of this clone is one. This receptor's antigen is unknown. No much larger clone is present one base from it, and per-base qualities are unavailable. CD8 naive samples were CD45RO-negative cells positively selected for CCR7, giving a CD45RA+CCR7+ population that excluded TemRA cells. The donors were healthy, HIV-negative adults with no recently reported acute infections or vaccinations. Every donor was a Caucasian adult living in Nashville, Tennessee, USA. Blood was collected by leukapheresis, and PBMCs were isolated by Ficoll-Histopaque density gradient centrifugation and then cryopreserved in liquid nitrogen vapor phase. Purity and quantity of every magnetically sorted T cell population were checked by analytical flow cytometry. Genomic DNA was isolated from each sorted fraction and quantified by UV absorbance on a Nanodrop 2000c.

Using the deep immunoSEQ assay, multiplex PCR amplified TCR CDR3 regions from genomic DNA. Genomic DNA extracted from each cell subset was distributed evenly over all wells of several immunoSEQ 96-well plates, and each plate served as one replicate. Each replicate PCR for sorted subsets received about 180 ng genomic DNA, equal to around 32,000 T cell genomes. Purified libraries were measured with a Qubit 3.0 fluorometer, size-checked on a Bioanalyzer 2100, and measured again with the KAPA Library Quantification kit. A separate single-read 150-cycle Illumina NextSeq 550 flow cell was used to sequence each immunoSEQ 96-well plate. In the authors' own workflow: Because the immunoSEQ output held only junctional sequences and lacked quality scores, the filtering could not match the filtering applied to full-length reads. To assign V/J genes and CDR3, sequences were annotated against IMGT germline references using PyIR, a Python wrapper for IgBLAST v1.9. Reads with weak V/J assignments (E-value above 1e-6), missing CDR3, stop codons, out-of-frame junctions, or ambiguous translated residues were removed. A V3J clonotype was defined by an identical inferred V gene, J gene, and CDR3 amino acid sequence. To compute the percentage overlap between repertoires, the number of shared unique clonotypes was divided by the size of the smaller repertoire. Richness of each repertoire was evaluated using RTK rarefaction, the Chao1 estimator, and Recon v2.1 estimates of unobserved clonotypes. Generation probabilities were computed with OLGA for all TCRbeta clonotypes obtained by the gDNA method from a few donors. Imported from immuneACCESS, the table was reduced by TCRdb to in-frame sequences with V and J called. These copies leave out some clones; in studies compared against another copy, an unresolved V gene accounts for under half, and the cause of the remainder is not known. V and J calls and clone size are copied from that table; D and trimming were computed from the DNA. The sample includes roughly 2.1 million clones, with roughly 91% observed a single time. 1.5% to 2% of the sample belongs to the ten largest clones.

V trim: 5 bases; J trim: 2 bases; unmatched bases: 6. The CDR3 covers 16 residues, taking in both the cysteine and the phenylalanine. The DNA shown is the 48-base CDR3, in frame from base 1. The germline V gene (reference sequence) gives CDR1 as SEHNR and CDR2 as FQNEAQ. The record originates from a study of shared clonotypes between healthy human individuals (dated by TCRdb to about 2020). For the study in its entirety: Two women and three men aged 18 to 49 years were included in the cohort. Per donor, three plates each were used for CD4 naive and CD4 memory, two for CD8 naive, and one for CD8 memory. Each donor's leukapheresis produced roughly between about 0.9 and 9.5 billion PBMCs. To estimate repertoire size and how much clonotype sharing occurs between individuals, the study deeply sequenced the blood TCR repertoires of several healthy adults. Libraries were prepared and TCR repertoires were sequenced by different laboratories using diverse techniques, in order to increase sequencing depth and limit assay-specific biases. What the study reported, not specific to this receptor: Higher generation probabilities were observed for clonotypes shared by all four sorted-subset donors than for non-shared clonotypes. Because the study included only a small number of donors, the genetic and exposure-history diversity represented was limited. About 5% of naive CD4, 3% to 3.5% of naive CD8, about 2.4% of memory CD4, and over 0.35% of memory CD8 clonotypes were shared across several donors. Pairwise subsampling led to the expectation that sequencing depth would affect the degree of clonotype sharing among donors. Incomplete sequencing was indicated by rarefaction of sorted-subset datasets, despite the large sequencing depth. Only blood was sampled, and tissue TCR repertoires likely differ from those in blood. Larger estimated clonotype richness was generally found for naive subsets than for memory subsets.

The V and J segments used are TRBV7-9 and TRBJ1-5, with 10 bases matching TRBD1. The clonotype was recovered from a man aged 18 to 35 in good health. Some clones in this sample may be carry-over from other donors' samples. Specimen: naive CD8+ T cells from PBMCs. The sample's cell subset or site label, decoded: CD45RA+CCR7+. The bases read TGTGCCAGCAGCCCGGGACAGGGGTCTGGCAATCAGCCCCAGCATTTT. The resulting protein is CASSPGQGSGNQPQHF.